These 25 T cell receptor beta chains were sequenced from one sample in a study of graft-versus-host responses after intestinal transplantation. Libraries were prepared by immunoSEQ multiplex PCR; TCRdb keeps only in-frame clonotypes and omits some of them. The sample shows about 85,000 clones, approximately 90% of them seen only once. Their antigens are not known. Sample: unstimulated CD8+ T cells sorted from spleen or lymph node cells, taken before transplant. The receptors come from a human donor who was the organ donor for an intestinal transplant.

V is TRBV7-9 and J is TRBJ2-3, with 10 bases matching TRBD2. Germline V gives CDR1 SEHNR, CDR2 FQNEAQ (reference sequence). Trimming cost V 5 bases and J 6 bases; bases outside gene matches: 11. There are 16 residues in the CDR3. The CDR3, as DNA: TGTGCCAGCAGCCTACCGCTTAGCGGGAGGCCGGATACGCAGTATTTT. Its translation is CASSLPLSGRPDTQYF.

The rearrangement joins TRBV11-2 to TRBJ2-7; possibly TRBD1 or TRBD2 for D (6 bases each). The germline gives CDR1 SGHAT, CDR2 FQNNGV. Between the trimmed V and J ends, which lost 5 bases and 7 bases, there was a span of 27 bases. The CDR3 is 17 amino acids. CDR3 amino acids: CASSPPGAGKSFGEQYF. The CDR3 region has the DNA TGTGCCAGCAGCCCCCCGGGGGCAGGAAAGTCCTTTGGTGAGCAGTACTTC.

The sample holds a few counts of this clone. The genes are TRBV10-3 and TRBJ1-1, with D unclear. The CDR3 runs to 10 residues. The germline gives CDR1 ENHRY, CDR2 SYGVKD. V lost 7 bases to trimming and J lost 1 base, with 1 base between them. In nucleotides, the CDR3 is TGTGCCATCACGAACACTGAAGCTTTCTTT. It is translated as CAITNTEAFF.

The chain has TRBV14 and TRBJ1-2; 7 bases line up with TRBD1. CDR1 SGHDN and CDR2 FVKESK come from the germline V gene. V trimming: 4 bases; J trimming: 7 bases; junction bases outside the gene matches: 6. The CDR3 is made up of 13 amino acids. The DNA of the CDR3 is TGTGCCAGCAGCCCCGGGACAGCCGTTGGCTACACCTTC. Its protein is CASSPGTAVGYTF.

This clone was seen only a few times. The chain is built from TRBV19 and TRBJ2-1, with D possibly being TRBD2 (6 bases). Germline V lookup: CDR1 LNHDA, CDR2 SQIVND (reference sequence). This CDR3 is built from 15 residues. V was pared by 6 bases and J by 7 bases, with 19 bases between. DNA of the CDR3: TGTGCCAGTAGATCGGGGACTTTGGTCGGAAATGAGCAGTTCTTC. Translation: CASRSGTLVGNEQFF.

CDR3 sequence (DNA): TGTGCCTGGACCTCACTATCTACCGTCGAGCAGTACTTC. It codes for CAWTSLSTVEQYF. This chain links TRBV30 with TRBJ2-7; D not resolved. Trimming stripped 4 bases from V and 6 bases from J, with 16 bases between. The germline V gene encodes CDR1 GTSNPN and CDR2 SVGIG (reference sequence). CDR3 size: 13 residues.

This chain joins TRBV5-1 and TRBJ2-7; D gene unclear. CDR3 length: 13 residues. Germline V gene sequence: CDR1 SGHRS, CDR2 YFSETQ. V shed 0 bases and J shed 0 bases, with 4 bases lying between them. CDR3 region: CASSLDVSYEQYF. DNA for the CDR3: TGCGCCAGCAGCTTGGACGTCTCCTACGAGCAGTACTTC.

In this sample, this clone turned up once. V gene TRBV5-6 combines with J gene TRBJ1-1; D gene unclear. Germline V gives CDR1 SGHDT, CDR2 YYEEEE. Trimming pared 4 bases from V and 0 bases from J, leaving 7 bases between. This CDR3 is built from 13 residues. The CDR3 sequence is CASSVWLNTEAFF. The CDR3 bases are TGTGCCAGCAGCGTCTGGTTGAACACTGAAGCTTTCTTT.

The genes are TRBV2 and TRBJ1-1, with 8 bases lining up with TRBD1. The ends lost 10 bases at V and 0 bases at J; junction bases unmatched: 4. This CDR3 has 13 residues. Germline V gene sequence: CDR1 SNHLY, CDR2 FYNNEI. The CDR3, as DNA: TGTGCCACCCGGACAGGGATGAACACTGAAGCTTTCTTT. Residues: CATRTGMNTEAFF. Combining the CDR3 with reference TRBV2 and TRBJ1-1 gives the whole variable domain EPEVTQTPSHQVTQMGQEVILRCVPISNHLYFYWYRQILGQKVEFLVSFYNNEISEKSEIFDDQFSVERPDGSNFTLKIRSTKLEDSAMYFCATRTGMNTEAFFGQGTRLTVV.

The CDR3 loop is CASRPTGNTEAFF. The CDR3 DNA sequence: TGCGCCAGCAGACCAACAGGGAACACTGAAGCTTTCTTT. The rearrangement uses TRBV5-1 and TRBJ1-1; a weak D match, TRBD1 (5 bases). The germline CDR1 and CDR2 sequences are SGHRS and YFSETQ. V gave up 5 bases and J gave up 1 base, with 9 bases separating them. The CDR3 consists of 13 residues.

The rearrangement uses TRBV30 and TRBJ1-1; no clear D gene. V lost 2 bases to trimming and J lost 1 base, with 14 bases between them. The CDR3 loop spans 15 amino acids. The V gene's germline CDR1 is GTSNPN and CDR2 SVGIG (reference sequence). CDR3 nucleotide sequence: TGTGCCTGGAGTCCCCTGATGACCGGGAACACTGAAGCTTTCTTT. It codes for CAWSPLMTGNTEAFF.

The J gene is TRBJ2-7, the V gene TRBV14; 10 bases fit TRBD2. V dropped 5 bases and J dropped 2; count of bases not matched to a gene: 3. Germline CDR1 is SGHDN and CDR2 is FVKESK. This CDR3 has 14 amino acids. CDR3 loop: CASSLLAGTYEQYF. CDR3 nucleotide sequence: TGTGCCAGCAGCTTACTAGCGGGGACCTACGAGCAGTACTTC.

This chain links TRBV7-9 with TRBJ2-7; D unresolved. CDR1 is SEHNR and CDR2 is FQNEAQ in the germline V gene (reference sequence). V was pared by 3 bases and J by 5 bases, with 8 bases between. The CDR3 extends over 12 amino acids. This CDR3 reads CASSFGYNEQYF. CDR3 nucleotide sequence: TGTGCCAGCAGCTTCGGGTATAACGAGCAGTACTTC.

This clone showed up just once. This chain links TRBV4-1 with TRBJ2-1; D unclear. Germline V gene data show CDR1 as MGHRA and CDR2 as YSYEKL. V lost 0 bases to trimming and J lost 8 bases, with 11 bases between them. This CDR3 spans 14 amino acids. CDR3 region: CASSQEILVDEQFF. The CDR3 DNA sequence: TGCGCCAGCAGCCAAGAAATTCTAGTAGATGAGCAGTTCTTC.

The V and J genes are TRBV27 and TRBJ2-7; 10 nucleotides align to TRBD2. From germline, CDR1 is MNHEY and CDR2 SMNVEV (reference sequence). This CDR3 has 14 residues. The J segment lost 3 bases and the V segment lost 6 bases, leaving 5 bases of the junction unmatched. In DNA form, the CDR3 reads TGTGCCAGCAGCCTATGGACTAGCGGCTACGAGCAGTACTTC. It encodes CASSLWTSGYEQYF.

The gene calls are TRBV4-1 and TRBJ1-1, with D perhaps matching TRBD1 (5 bases). This CDR3 has 17 amino acids. CDR1 is MGHRA, CDR2 YSYEKL, per germline. V was trimmed by 2 bases and J by 5 bases, leaving 21 bases between them. The CDR3 region has the DNA TGCGCCAGCAGCCAAAGGGGCAATCTCGCAACGGGGACTGAAGCTTTCTTT. This translates into CASSQRGNLATGTEAFF.

This clone was counted a single time. The chain links TRBV5-6 to TRBJ1-6; D may be TRBD1 (5 bases). Per the germline V gene, CDR1 is SGHDT and CDR2 is YYEEEE. V was shortened by 1 base and J by 12 bases, with 17 bases between the two germline ends. The CDR3 is 15 amino acids. Here the CDR3 reads CASSLLGQGLLPLHF. The CDR3 DNA reads as TGTGCCAGCAGCTTGTTGGGCCAGGGACTCCTACCCCTCCACTTT.

As for this clone: At one end, the junction sequence differs from germline, possibly due to a read error. This chain joins TRBV27 and TRBJ2-7, with D tentatively TRBD1 or TRBD2 (5 bases each). The CDR3 runs 15 residues. Germline V gene lookup returns CDR1 MNHEY and CDR2 SMNVEV (reference sequence). The CDR3 nucleotides read TGTGCCAGCAGTTTAAGCCAGGGACCCTCCTTCGAGCAGTACTTC. Protein sequence: CASSLSQGPSFEQYF.

The chain couples TRBV4-1 to TRBJ2-7, with TRBD2 matching over 14 bases. This CDR3 region has 16 residues. The V and J ends lost 4 bases and 4 bases, in that order; junction bases with no gene match: 6. Per germline, CDR1 MGHRA and CDR2 YSYEKL. The CDR3 is CASSRATSGGAYEQYF. In nucleotides, the CDR3 is TGCGCCAGCAGCCGAGCGACTAGCGGGGGGGCTTACGAGCAGTACTTC.

CDR3 residues: CASSLPGQSYEQYF. Here the CDR3 DNA reads TGTGCCAGCAGCTTACCAGGACAATCCTACGAGCAGTACTTC. The chain recombines TRBV7-2 with TRBJ2-7, with a weak D call TRBD1 (5 bases). CDR1 is SGHTA, CDR2 FQGNSA, per germline. This CDR3 is built from 14 residues. Trimming pared 2 bases from V and 1 base from J, leaving 9 bases between.

The CDR3 loop is CASSFLNTEAFF. Here the CDR3 DNA reads TGTGCCAGCAGCTTCTTGAACACTGAAGCTTTCTTT. The J gene is TRBJ1-1, the V gene TRBV7-8; D is undetermined. Germline CDR1 SGHVS, CDR2 FQNEAQ. The CDR3 totals 12 residues. V lost 3 bases and J lost 0, with 2 bases in between. Full variable domain (rest looked up from reference TRBV7-8 and TRBJ1-1): GAGVSQSPRYKVAKRGQDVALRCDPISGHVSLFWYQQALGQGPEFLTYFQNEAQLDKSGLPSDRFFAERPEGSVSTLKIQRTQQEDSAVYLCASSFLNTEAFFGQGTRLTVV.

The gene calls are TRBV7-8 and TRBJ2-1, with a possible D match to TRBD2 (6 bases). V was cut by 2 bases and J by 0 bases, with 11 bases left in between. The CDR3 is 16 residues long. Germline CDR1 reads SGHVS; CDR2 reads FQNEAQ. This CDR3 reads CASSLTSRDSYNEQFF. CDR3 nucleotide sequence: TGTGCCAGCAGCTTAACTTCGCGGGACTCCTACAATGAGCAGTTCTTC.

This CDR3 is CASSHPLQGNQPQHF. Here the CDR3 DNA reads TGCGCCAGCAGCCACCCCCTACAGGGCAATCAGCCCCAGCATTTT. The chain recombines TRBV4-1 with TRBJ1-5; D is perhaps TRBD1 (5 bases). Germline CDR1 is MGHRA and CDR2 is YSYEKL. The CDR3 is made up of 15 amino acids. Trimming stripped 3 bases from V and 2 bases from J, with 11 bases between.

The chain carries TRBV19 and TRBJ1-1, with a weak D call TRBD1 (5 bases). The CDR3 runs 13 residues. The V end lost 7 bases, the J end lost 4 bases, and 13 bases lay between the germline ends. Germline CDR1 LNHDA, CDR2 SQIVND (reference sequence). The CDR3 spells CASIPGSRTEAFF. CDR3 nucleotides: TGTGCCAGTATCCCAGGGAGCCGCACTGAAGCTTTCTTT.

This clone was observed a single time. The chain couples TRBV27 to TRBJ2-3; 8 positions match TRBD2. Germline V gives CDR1 MNHEY, CDR2 SMNVEV (reference sequence). Losses at the gene ends were 2 bases for V and 2 bases for J; bases not matched to a gene: 3. This CDR3 has 15 residues. The CDR3 sequence: CASSLAGGTTDTQYF. In nucleotides, the CDR3 is TGTGCCAGCAGTTTAGCGGGGGGAACCACAGATACGCAGTATTTT.